These 12 T cell receptor beta chains were all obtained from the same sample, sequenced in a study of cytomegalovirus exposure and HLA in healthy donors. With 60 Vbeta and 13 Jbeta primers, the PCR was carried out. Measured with immunoSEQ multiplex PCR; TCRdb has only the in-frame clones, and not every one. The repertoire holds around 110,000 clones, with approximately 67% as singletons. The sequenced material came from PBMCs. Every receptor here comes from a man in his late teens or twenties in good health and CMV-seronegative.

This chain uses TRBV6-1 with TRBJ1-3, with no clear D. This CDR3 region has 14 residues. Per the germline V gene, CDR1 is MNHNS and CDR2 is SASEGT. Trimming removed 7 bases from V and 4 bases from J, with 14 bases in between. Written as DNA, the CDR3 is TGTGCCAGCAAACGCGAGGGAGCAGGAAACACCATATATTTT. It translates to CASKREGAGNTIYF.

This clone has just one count. This chain connects TRBV5-1 to TRBJ2-5; TRBD1 is a possible D gene (6 bases). The J call may be wrong; the DNA end is better matched by TRBJ2-7. The germline V gene has CDR1 SGHRS and CDR2 YFSETQ. The CDR3 spans 13 residues. CDR3 coding DNA: TGCGCCAGCAGCTTGGACAGGGCTTACGAGCAGTACTTC. Translated, it gives CASSLDRAYEQYF.

The chain uses TRBV30 and TRBJ1-3; D ambiguous. Per the germline V gene, CDR1 is GTSNPN and CDR2 is SVGIG (reference sequence). V lost 4 bases to trimming and J lost 0 bases, with 7 bases between them. The CDR3 extends over 13 amino acids. The chain's CDR3 is CAWTSGSGNTIYF. The CDR3 DNA reads TGTGCCTGGACGTCCGGCTCTGGAAACACCATATATTTT.

The V gene is TRBV16, the J gene TRBJ2-7, with D possibly TRBD2 on 6 matching bases. There are 14 residues in the CDR3. Germline lookup yields CDR1 KGHSY and CDR2 FQNENV. The germline V and J ends were trimmed by 1 base and 5 bases, with 12 bases remaining between them. The CDR3 sequence: CASSQWEVPHEQYF. In DNA form, the CDR3 reads TGTGCCAGCAGCCAATGGGAGGTCCCCCACGAGCAGTACTTC.

The V gene is TRBV5-4, the J gene TRBJ1-1, with 8 bases identical to TRBD1. Germline V gene sequence: CDR1 SGHNT, CDR2 YYREEE (reference sequence). The trim removed 0 bases at V and 11 bases at J, leaving 6 bases unmatched. This CDR3 comprises 13 residues. The CDR3 loop reads CASSLAGQGRAFF. The CDR3 region has the DNA TGTGCCAGCAGCTTGGCCGGACAGGGACGGGCTTTCTTT.

This clone has more than one count but fewer than ten. The genes are TRBV9 and TRBJ2-1; 7 bases fit TRBD1. CDR1 and CDR2 (germline): SGDLS, YYNGEE. The CDR3 consists of 14 residues. V shed 3 bases and J 6 bases; nucleotides not matched to a gene: 6. In DNA, the CDR3 is TGTGCCAGCAGCGCGAGGGGGCCGATCAATGAGCAGTTCTTC. It specifies CASSARGPINEQFF.

This sequence joins TRBV5-1 and TRBJ1-1; D gene ambiguous. The CDR3 covers 13 residues. V dropped 0 bases and J dropped 3 bases, with 6 bases sitting between them. Germline CDR1 and CDR2: SGHRS and YFSETQ. The CDR3 DNA follows: TGCGCCAGCAGCTTGGCCGACTACACTGAAGCTTTCTTT. Translated, it gives CASSLADYTEAFF.

The rearrangement links TRBV6-5 to TRBJ1-2; D ambiguous. The CDR3 runs 14 residues. Trimming took off 0 bases at V and 0 bases at J, with 5 bases between the two ends. Germline assignment: CDR1 MNHEY and CDR2 SVGAGI. The DNA for the CDR3 is TGTGCCAGCAGTTACTCAACAGCTAACTATGGCTACACCTTC. It codes for CASSYSTANYGYTF.

The genes are TRBV6-5 and TRBJ1-1; 8 bases match TRBD1. This CDR3 comprises 14 residues. V shed 7 bases and J 3 bases; nucleotides not matched to a gene: 7. CDR1 is MNHEY, CDR2 SVGAGI, per germline. CDR3 bases: TGTGCCAGCACCCTCGGACAGGGTTACACTGAAGCTTTCTTT. This translates into CASTLGQGYTEAFF.

The sample holds a few counts of this clone. J is TRBJ2-7 and V is TRBV6-6, with TRBD1 matching 8 bases. The CDR3 is 14 residues long. Germline lookup yields CDR1 MNHNY and CDR2 SVGAGI (reference sequence). V gave up 4 bases and J gave up 3 bases; unmatched junction bases: 5. CDR3 DNA: TGTGCCAGCAGTTCAGGACAGGGACTCTACGAGCAGTACTTC. This encodes CASSSGQGLYEQYF.

J is TRBJ1-2 and V is TRBV25-1, with D perhaps matching TRBD1 (5 bases). The CDR3 totals 11 residues. V lost 8 bases and J 9 bases, leaving 13 bases between the germline ends. Germline CDR1 reads MGHDK; CDR2 reads SYGVNS. CDR3 sequence: CASLQGHSYTF. The CDR3 DNA sequence: TGTGCCAGCCTGCAGGGTCATAGCTACACCTTC.

V is TRBV5-1 and J is TRBJ2-2; 10 positions agree with TRBD2. The length of the CDR3 is 17 residues. J gave up 2 bases and V 1 base, and 5 bases lay outside the gene matches. Germline V gives CDR1 SGHRS, CDR2 YFSETQ. The CDR3 DNA sequence: TGCGCCAGCAGCTTGAGTCTAGCGGGGGCCAACACCGGGGAGCTGTTTTTT. Protein sequence: CASSLSLAGANTGELFF. The full variable domain, in which reference TRBV5-1 and TRBJ2-2 provide the parts outside the CDR3, is KAGVTQTPRYLIKTRGQQVTLSCSPISGHRSVSWYQQTPGQGLQFLFEYFSETQRNKGNFPGRFSGRQFSNSRSEMNVSTLELGDSALYLCASSLSLAGANTGELFFGEGSRLTVL.